This passage covers 21 T cell receptor beta chains from one sample sequenced in a study of blood T cell repertoires in COVID-19. The repertoire was sequenced with immunoSEQ multiplex PCR; TCRdb's copy has only in-frame clones and lacks some. The sample records tens of thousands of clones, around 90% being singletons. Sequencing was done on a sample of peripheral blood. These receptors were collected from a man in his sixties or seventies with active COVID-19.

The rearrangement joins TRBV5-1 to TRBJ1-1, with 11 bases fitting TRBD1. With 4 bases clipped from V and 4 bases from J, the junction kept 9 bases outside the gene matches. The CDR3 covers 16 residues. From germline, CDR1 is SGHRS and CDR2 YFSETQ. CDR3 sequence: CASSIGQGARSTEAFF. The CDR3 region has the DNA TGCGCCAGCAGCATCGGACAGGGGGCGCGGAGCACTGAAGCTTTCTTT.

The chain couples TRBV18 to TRBJ2-1; 7 positions match TRBD1. The length of the CDR3 is 14 residues. In germline, CDR1 is KGHSH, CDR2 LQKENI. V lost 4 bases, J lost 2 bases, and 2 bases stayed unmatched. CDR3 DNA sequence: TGTGCCAGCTCACAGGGGACAGCCTACAATGAGCAGTTCTTC. This encodes CASSQGTAYNEQFF.

This clone has more than one count but fewer than ten. V usage is TRBV7-2 and J usage is TRBJ1-1, with D uncertain. CDR1 is SGHTA, CDR2 FQGNSA, per germline. The ends were cut back, 5 bases at V and 0 bases at J, with 16 bases in the middle. The CDR3 covers 16 residues. In DNA, the CDR3 is TGTGCCAGCAGCCCCCGGGTCCGGGGAATGAACACTGAAGCTTTCTTT. Amino acids: CASSPRVRGMNTEAFF.

This sequence joins TRBV30 and TRBJ2-3; 8 bases are a match to TRBD2. The junction had 12 bases not matched to a gene; V was cut back by 5 bases and J by 2 bases. The germline CDR1 and CDR2 sequences are GTSNPN and SVGIG (reference sequence). This CDR3 region has 16 residues. The CDR3 DNA reads TGTGCCTGGTCCCACGGACTAGCAGTAGACACAGATACGCAGTATTTT. Protein: CAWSHGLAVDTDTQYF.

J is TRBJ2-2 and V is TRBV2, with 13 bases matching TRBD2. The germline CDR1 and CDR2 sequences are SNHLY and FYNNEI. The V segment lost 6 bases and the J segment 5 bases; nucleotides outside the gene matches: 3. CDR3 size: 15 residues. The CDR3 bases are TGTGCCAGCAGGCGGACTAGCGGGAGTACCGGGGAGCTGTTTTTT. As protein: CASRRTSGSTGELFF.

The chain uses TRBV28 and TRBJ1-6; D remains ambiguous. CDR1 MDHEN and CDR2 SYDVKM come from the germline V gene. V was clipped by 6 bases and J by 8 bases, with 11 bases between them. The CDR3 is made up of 13 amino acids. Here the CDR3 reads CASSPGVHSPLHF. The CDR3 nucleotides read TGTGCCAGCAGCCCGGGAGTTCATTCACCCCTCCACTTT.

V gene TRBV24-1 combines with J gene TRBJ1-5, with D perhaps TRBD1 (6 bases). Germline V lookup: CDR1 KGHDR, CDR2 SFDVKD. V was clipped by 4 bases and J by 7 bases, with 19 bases between them. The CDR3 runs to 16 residues. The CDR3, as DNA: TGTGCCACCAGTGAATCCGAACAGGGTTCGTCGCAGCCCCAGCATTTT. It yields the protein CATSESEQGSSQPQHF.

The V gene is TRBV14, the J gene TRBJ2-1, with 9 positions matching TRBD1. Germline CDR1 is SGHDN and CDR2 is FVKESK. J lost 5 bases, V lost 3 bases, and 5 bases had no gene match. The CDR3 runs 15 residues. Written as DNA, the CDR3 is TGTGCCAGCAGCCAGTGGACAGGGGTAAACAATGAGCAGTTCTTC. It codes for CASSQWTGVNNEQFF.

This clone is a singleton in its sample. V is TRBV7-2 and J is TRBJ1-5; 8 nucleotides align to TRBD1. Germline V lookup: CDR1 SGHTA, CDR2 FQGNSA. The CDR3 consists of 14 residues. The V segment lost 5 bases and the J segment 4 bases; nucleotides outside the gene matches: 4. Written as DNA, the CDR3 is TGTGCCAGCAGCCAAACAGGGGGAAATCAGCCCCAGCATTTT. Its protein is CASSQTGGNQPQHF.

The chain recombines TRBV5-8 with TRBJ1-5; no firm D call. CDR1 is SGHTS, CDR2 YDEGEE, per germline. Trimming removed 1 base at V and 0 bases at J, with 5 bases between. The CDR3 runs 14 residues. CDR3: CASSLTGSNQPQHF. The CDR3 DNA reads TGTGCCAGCAGCTTGACGGGTAGCAATCAGCCCCAGCATTTT.

This chain joins TRBV29-1 and TRBJ2-3; maybe TRBD1 (6 bases). The CDR3 length is 14 residues. Germline assignment: CDR1 SQVTM and CDR2 ANQGSEA. Trimming left V 2 bases short and J 4 bases short, with 13 bases between. The CDR3 spells CSVEWGRGPDTQYF. The CDR3 DNA reads as TGCAGCGTTGAATGGGGCAGGGGCCCAGATACGCAGTATTTT.

The chain is built from TRBV7-3 and TRBJ2-5; D is possibly TRBD1 (5 bases). The CDR3 contains 15 residues. Germline CDR1 and CDR2: SGHTA and FQGTGA. The V end was cut by 3 bases, the J end by 2 bases, with 13 bases between. The CDR3 reads CASSFTGRPQETQYF. The DNA for the CDR3 is TGTGCCAGCAGCTTCACAGGACGTCCGCAAGAGACCCAGTACTTC.

The genes are TRBV6-2 or TRBV6-3 and TRBJ2-5; perhaps TRBD1 as D (6 bases). Trimming cost V 0 bases and J 2 bases, with 13 bases left between them. The CDR3 is 16 amino acids. Germline V lookup: CDR1 MNHEY, CDR2 SVGEGT. The CDR3 spells CASSYSGQLRQETQYF. The CDR3 DNA reads as TGTGCCAGCAGTTACTCCGGACAGCTGAGACAAGAGACCCAGTACTTC.

This chain uses TRBV5-1 with TRBJ1-4, with 8 bases lining up with TRBD1. This CDR3 spans 15 amino acids. The V segment lost 2 bases and the J segment 6 bases; nucleotides outside the gene matches: 6. Germline CDR1 and CDR2: SGHRS and YFSETQ. DNA for the CDR3: TGCGCCAGCAGCTTACAGACAGGGGCCGATGAAAAACTGTTTTTT. Protein product: CASSLQTGADEKLFF. Combining the CDR3 with reference TRBV5-1 and TRBJ1-4 gives the whole variable domain KAGVTQTPRYLIKTRGQQVTLSCSPISGHRSVSWYQQTPGQGLQFLFEYFSETQRNKGNFPGRFSGRQFSNSRSEMNVSTLELGDSALYLCASSLQTGADEKLFFGSGTQLSVL.

The CDR3 is CAISAGSDTQYF. CDR3 nucleotide sequence: TGTGCCATCAGCGCTGGGAGCGATACGCAGTATTTT. The chain combines TRBV10-3 with TRBJ2-3; a weak D match, TRBD2 (5 bases). Trimming took off 6 bases at V and 6 bases at J, with 10 bases between the two ends. The CDR3 has 12 amino acids. Germline V gene sequence: CDR1 ENHRY, CDR2 SYGVKD.

The chain links TRBV9 to TRBJ1-6, with D maybe TRBD1 (5 bases). CDR1 and CDR2 from the germline V gene are SGDLS and YYNGEE. The CDR3 sequence is 15 residues long. Deletions cut 3 bases from V and 9 bases from J, with 16 bases between. The CDR3 region is CASSARPGLGSPLHF. The CDR3 nucleotides are TGTGCCAGCAGCGCCCGACCGGGACTAGGTTCACCCCTCCACTTT.

This chain connects TRBV24-1 to TRBJ2-7, with D possibly matching TRBD1 (6 bases). This CDR3 has 15 amino acids. Trimming removed 7 bases at V and 0 bases at J, with 15 bases between. Germline V gives CDR1 KGHDR, CDR2 SFDVKD. CDR3 in amino acids: CATSPRDTSSYEQYF. CDR3 sequence (DNA): TGTGCCACCAGCCCCCGGGACACCTCCTCCTACGAGCAGTACTTC.

The chain employs TRBV18 and TRBJ2-1, with D possibly matching TRBD2 (6 bases). CDR1 and CDR2 from the germline V gene are KGHSH and LQKENI. Trimming stripped 2 bases from V and 4 bases from J, with 12 bases between. The CDR3 totals 15 residues. CDR3 nucleotide sequence: TGTGCCAGCTCACCAAGTCTAGCGCAATACAATGAGCAGTTCTTC. This sequence encodes CASSPSLAQYNEQFF.

This chain joins TRBV6-2 or TRBV6-3 and TRBJ2-1; D not certain. Per the germline V gene, CDR1 is MNHEY and CDR2 is SVGEGT. V was trimmed by 6 bases and J by 8 bases, leaving 8 bases between them. The CDR3 covers 11 residues. CDR3 sequence reads: CASSLGYEQFF. CDR3 nucleotide sequence: TGTGCCAGCAGCCTCGGGTATGAGCAGTTCTTC.

The J gene is TRBJ2-4, the V gene TRBV28, with D possibly TRBD1 on 6 matching bases. CDR1 and CDR2 (germline): MDHEN, SYDVKM. The V gene lost 5 bases and the J gene lost 13 bases, with 18 bases spanning the gap. This CDR3 contains 13 residues. The CDR3 loop reads CASSEITGTKQYF. CDR3 in DNA: TGTGCCAGCAGTGAAATAACCGGGACAAAACAGTACTTC.

The chain couples TRBV7-2 to TRBJ2-1; 9 nucleotides agree with TRBD2. The V gene's germline CDR1 is SGHTA and CDR2 FQGNSA. Losses at the gene ends were 5 bases for V and 7 bases for J; bases not matched to a gene: 6. CDR3 length equals 14 residues. CDR3 region: CASSPVSGRNEQFF. The CDR3 DNA is TGTGCCAGCAGCCCTGTGAGCGGGAGGAATGAGCAGTTCTTC.